Detailed here is one TCR beta chain. The antigen it recognizes is unknown. No base-level quality is on record; no much larger clone is a single base apart. The CDR3 runs 19 residues from the cysteine to the phenylalanine. Solely the CDR3 DNA is kept, with 57 bases framed from the first base. V trim: 5 bases; J trim: 2 bases; unmatched bases: 11. From a lookup of the germline V gene, CDR1 and CDR2 are SGHTS and YDEGEE. The source of the sample is a study of T cell responses to AZD1222 COVID-19 vaccine (dated by TCRdb to the early 2020s). Background on the whole study: AZD1222 recipients with second doses at about 4 weeks or about 12 weeks were pooled, because spike-specific TCR depth and breadth did not differ between schedules. A total of around 240 trial participants underwent TCR sequencing, of whom about 210 received two doses of AZD1222 and 26 received two doses of the MenACWY control vaccine. Enrollment into the trials was organized by age into subgroups of 18-55, 56-69 and 70-plus years, and those subgroups contained roughly 140, 27 and 60 TCR-sequenced participants, respectively.

The CDR3 regions of human TCRbeta chains were analyzed by immunosequencing. On the study's bioinformatics: TCRs in the repertoires were compared against a reference library of SARS-CoV-2-specific TCRs that had been generated with the MIRA antigen-specificity platform. Breadth was defined as the fraction of unique TCRs that were SARS-CoV-2-associated. Depth was defined as the fraction of total T cells that were SARS-CoV-2-associated. Using the MIRA data, every spike-specific TCR was mapped to the spike region that the TCR reacted to and assigned to either a CD4 or a CD8 class. Log10-transformed breadth and depth values were compared by one-way ANOVA with Sidak's multiple comparisons tests. As stored in TCRdb, this immuneACCESS dataset retains in-frame rearrangements with V and J assigned. A fraction of the clones does not appear; measured against another copy, unresolved V genes explain less than half of the discrepancy, and the remainder lacks a known reason. V and J calls and clone size come straight from that table; D and trimming were deduced from the DNA. The sample table shows around 200,000 clones, and around 88% are seen once. The leading ten clones occupy roughly 8% of the sample.

The meaning of the sample's time point label: baseline before first vaccination. Vaccinee samples were obtained from the UK trials COV001 and COV002, which included a single-blind randomized controlled phase 2/3 trial of AZD1222 (ChAdOx1 nCoV-19) in healthy adults. Trial participant PBMC samples were collected at day 0 and day 28 after the second dose for TCRbeta chain sequencing. Summary of the overall study and its limitations: After two AZD1222 doses, both the breadth and the depth of spike-specific TCRs were significantly higher than at day 0 and than in MenACWY recipients. Conclusions about previously exposed vaccinees were limited because only six AZD1222 recipients were SARS-CoV-2 seropositive at baseline. The vaccine-associated CD4 TCRs covered the entire spike protein, and the dominant responses fell in regions 160-218 and 743-854. Because no day 14 peak-response samples were available, the repertoires could be characterized only after the peak T cell response. In the small 56-69-year group, the increase in depth fell short of significance, most likely because of low power. Nearly half of unique spike-specific TCRs reportedly recognized epitopes outside regions mutated in the B.1.351 and B.1.1.7 variants. Participants were mostly white British and included more females than males, and it was suggested by the authors that clonal diversity may have been underestimated.

This specimen was peripheral blood, taken on day 0 of AZD1222 vaccination. The receptor was isolated from an adult in good health. The chain employs TRBV5-8 and TRBJ2-1, with 15 middle bases fitting TRBD2. This receptor has the CDR3 CASRAMGLAGGPTYNEQFF. The DNA reads TGTGCCAGCAGGGCAATGGGACTAGCGGGGGGCCCAACCTACAATGAGCAGTTCTTC. When the CDR3 is completed using the reference TRBV5-8 and TRBJ2-1 genes on either side, the full variable domain is EAGVTQSPTHLIKTRGQQATLRCSPISGHTSVYWYQQALGLGLQFLLWYDEGEERNRGNFPPRFSGRQFPNYSSELNVNALELEDSALYLCASRAMGLAGGPTYNEQFFGPGTRLTVL.